A selection of T cell receptor beta chains follows, all from one sample in a study of blood T cell repertoires in COVID-19. Clones were sequenced by immunoSEQ multiplex PCR, and TCRdb holds only the in-frame ones, with some missing. The sample has 150,000 to 200,000 clones; around 87% are singletons. Material for sequencing was peripheral blood. The receptors here all came from a man aged 35-49 years with active or convalescent COVID-19. Each CDR3 is given without its conserved first and last residue.

v_call cdr3_aa
TRBV6-1 ATNRREIYNEQF
TRBV9 ASSGRGRGGETQY
TRBV21-1 AAQGFSYGYT
TRBV12-3/TRBV12-4 ASLSGGDTEQF
TRBV7-2 ASRSSKHNQPQH
TRBV30 AWSVIGGLEY
TRBV3-1/TRBV3-2 ASSQGQSSGNTIY
TRBV9 ASSDRVADTQY
TRBV30 AWSGSIPDEKLF
TRBV2 ASSEVAGDDEKLF
TRBV6-5 ASSQGFGNTIY
TRBV18 ASSRASDRANYGYT
TRBV4-1 ASSLRDTAYEQY
TRBV23-1 ASSQSWDRGFSNYGYT
TRBV29-1 SGTSGGAYEQY
TRBV6-5 ASSSTRRGASYEQY
TRBV18 ASSLSGQGANSYGYT
TRBV2 ASIDKPRQGAGNTIY
TRBV7-6 ASSLALGQPQH
TRBV5-1 ASSLRVGTASFTNYGYT
TRBV24-1 ATSDTGSQPQH
TRBV21-1 ASTEGQGTDTQY